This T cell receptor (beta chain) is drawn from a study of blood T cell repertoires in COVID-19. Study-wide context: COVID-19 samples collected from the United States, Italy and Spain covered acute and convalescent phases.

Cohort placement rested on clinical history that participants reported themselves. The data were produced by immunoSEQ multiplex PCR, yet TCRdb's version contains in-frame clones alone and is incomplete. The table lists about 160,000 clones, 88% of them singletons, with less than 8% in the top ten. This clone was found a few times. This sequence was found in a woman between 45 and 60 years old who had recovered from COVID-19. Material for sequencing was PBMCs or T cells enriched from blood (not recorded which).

The CDR3 DNA reads as TGTGCCAGCAGTCAGGTCTCCTACGAGCAGTACTTC. Translating it yields CASSQVSYEQYF. This sequence joins TRBV2 and TRBJ2-7; D remains ambiguous. From germline, CDR1 is SNHLY and CDR2 FYNNEI. This CDR3 spans 12 amino acids. Between the trimmed V and J ends, which lost 5 bases and 0 bases, there was a span of 5 bases.